This record concerns one T cell receptor beta chain sequence. Its specificity is unknown. The CDR3 length is 14 residues. V lost 5 bases to trimming and J lost 4 bases, with 14 bases between them. TCRdb ran MiXCR on the PCR reads and lists one entry per CDR3 protein. The data show 460,000 or so distinct CDR3 sequences, under 30% seen once. This sample is drawn from a study of molecular identifiers for immune sequencing clone quantification. Study details: RNA, taken in replicates from about 20,000 or 100,000 naive CD8 cells, was split five ways, with four sequenced. Study results and limitations: Barcode sharing among identical TCR molecules could make large clones appear smaller.

The material sequenced was naive CD8+ T cells from blood, with Jurkat cell RNA spiked in. The subset here: FACS-sorted CD8+CD4-CCR7+CD45RA+ naive T cells. The clonotype originates from a human donor in good health. Some libraries in this study had Jurkat cell RNA spiked in. The rearrangement uses TRBV12-3 or TRBV12-4 and TRBJ1-2; D gene unclear. The DNA for the CDR3 is TGTGCCAGCAGTCCGAACACTTACATCTATGGCTACACCTTC. Protein product: CASSPNTYIYGYTF.